Shown below are 2 T cell receptor beta chains from a single sample sequenced in a study of blood T cell repertoires in COVID-19. Measured with immunoSEQ multiplex PCR; TCRdb has only the in-frame clones, and not every one. The data contain around 270,000 clones, under 90% of them singletons. The source material was peripheral blood. The receptors derive from a man aged 60 to 75 with acute or convalescent COVID-19.

The chain has TRBV5-1 and TRBJ2-3; the D gene is possibly TRBD1 (6 bases). The CDR3 runs 15 residues. Trimming took 4 bases from V and 0 from J, leaving 12 bases between them. The germline gives CDR1 SGHRS, CDR2 YFSETQ. The CDR3 is CASSPETGSTDTQYF. CDR3 in DNA: TGCGCCAGCAGCCCCGAGACAGGTAGCACAGATACGCAGTATTTT.

J is TRBJ1-1 and V is TRBV21-1. TRBV21-1 is marked as a pseudogene. The CDR3 runs to 14 residues. CDR3 DNA: TGTGCCAGCAGCAAAGAAGGAGGGAACACTGAAGCTTTCTTT. Translation: CASSKEGGNTEAFF.